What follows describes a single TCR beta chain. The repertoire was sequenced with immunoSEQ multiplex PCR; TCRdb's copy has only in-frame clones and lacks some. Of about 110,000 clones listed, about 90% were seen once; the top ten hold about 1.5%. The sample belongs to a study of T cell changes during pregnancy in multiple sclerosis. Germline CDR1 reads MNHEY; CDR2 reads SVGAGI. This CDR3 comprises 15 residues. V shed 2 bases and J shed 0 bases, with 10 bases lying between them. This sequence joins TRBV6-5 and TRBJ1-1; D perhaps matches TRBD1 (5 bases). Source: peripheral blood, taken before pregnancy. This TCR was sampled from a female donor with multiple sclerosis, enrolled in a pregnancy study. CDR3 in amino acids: CASSYGRAMNTEAFF. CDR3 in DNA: TGTGCCAGCAGTTACGGCAGGGCGATGAACACTGAAGCTTTCTTT.